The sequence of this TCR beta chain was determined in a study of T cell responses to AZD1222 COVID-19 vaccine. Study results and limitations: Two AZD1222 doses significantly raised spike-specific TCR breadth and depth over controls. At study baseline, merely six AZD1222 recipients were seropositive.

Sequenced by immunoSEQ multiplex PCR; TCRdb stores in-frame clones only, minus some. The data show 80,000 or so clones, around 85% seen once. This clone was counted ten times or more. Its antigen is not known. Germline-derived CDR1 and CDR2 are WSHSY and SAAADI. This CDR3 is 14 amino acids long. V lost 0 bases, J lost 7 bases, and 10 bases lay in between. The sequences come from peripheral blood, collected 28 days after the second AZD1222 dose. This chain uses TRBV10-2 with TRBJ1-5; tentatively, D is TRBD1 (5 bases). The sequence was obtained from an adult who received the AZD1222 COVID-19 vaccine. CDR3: CASSESGTGQPQHF. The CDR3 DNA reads TGCGCCAGCAGTGAGTCAGGGACGGGACAGCCCCAGCATTTT.